This T cell receptor (beta chain) was sequenced for a study of Graves' ophthalmopathy and Graves' hyperthyroidism. Turning to this clonotype: What it recognizes is unknown.

Amplifying from RNA transcripts, the study obtained TCR beta CDR3 regions. HTBI primers were employed in first-round RT-PCR, then a second-round multiplex PCR followed. MiXCR, applied by TCRdb to the multiplex PCR reads, yields one record per CDR3 protein. The data contain more than 550,000 distinct CDR3 sequences, approximately 39% of them singletons. Study-level points and caveats: A majority of expanded thyroid clonotypes exceeding 0.001 frequency were likewise present in blood.

Other autoimmune diseases, uncontrolled infections, pregnancy or lactation excluded patients from enrollment. The germline CDR1 and CDR2 sequences are LGHNA and YSLEER. The CDR3 covers 16 residues. V lost 0 bases to trimming and J lost 6 bases; unmatched junction nucleotides: 3. This sequence joins TRBV4-3 and TRBJ1-4; 11 positions agree with TRBD1. The receptor comes from an adult man with Graves' ophthalmopathy. Input material: peripheral blood. This CDR3 is CASSQDLGQGDEKLFF. For the CDR3, the DNA is TGCGCCAGCAGCCAAGATTTGGGACAGGGGGATGAAAAACTGTTTTTT.